Presented here are 12 T cell receptor beta chains from one specimen sequenced in a study of cytomegalovirus exposure and HLA in healthy donors. Only in-frame clones appear in the TCRdb table, and some are missing; sequencing was by immunoSEQ multiplex PCR. This table has tens of thousands of clones, 84% appearing once. The sample taken for sequencing was PBMCs. The receptors shown here come from a young woman in good health and CMV-seropositive.

This clone has more than one count but fewer than ten. The chain has TRBV5-6 and TRBJ1-6; D gene uncertain. This CDR3 is built from 15 residues. CDR1 and CDR2 (germline): SGHDT, YYEEEE. V shed 4 bases and J shed 6 bases, with 14 bases lying between them. The CDR3 nucleotides read TGTGCCAGCAGCCAGTATATAACGGGTAATTCACCCCTCCACTTT. The encoded protein is CASSQYITGNSPLHF.

V is TRBV20-1 and J is TRBJ2-1, with D unresolved. V was cut by 4 bases and J by 12 bases, with 13 bases left in between. The CDR3 extends over 11 amino acids. Germline CDR1 is DFQATT and CDR2 is SNEGSKA (reference sequence). CDR3 sequence: CSATLSPSQFF. DNA for the CDR3: TGCAGTGCTACTCTCTCCCCTTCGCAGTTCTTC.

The V call is TRBV11-2, the J call TRBJ2-5, with 9 bases that match TRBD2. The CDR3 spans 18 residues. Germline CDR1 reads SGHAT; CDR2 reads FQNNGV. V dropped 5 bases and J dropped 3; count of bases not matched to a gene: 16. The CDR3, as DNA: TGTGCCAGCAGCCTTCGCTCCACCATGGCTAGCGGGGAAGAGACCCAGTACTTC. This codes for CASSLRSTMASGEETQYF.

The chain joins TRBV28 to TRBJ2-7; unclear D gene. Between the trimmed V and J ends, which lost 2 bases and 4 bases, there was a span of 3 bases. Germline V gene sequence: CDR1 MDHEN, CDR2 SYDVKM. This CDR3 region has 11 residues. The CDR3 sequence is CASSLTYEQYF. The DNA of the CDR3 is TGTGCCAGCAGTTTAACATACGAGCAGTACTTC.

The chain has TRBV30 and TRBJ2-3; D is perhaps TRBD1 (5 bases). Trimming cost V 4 bases and J 5 bases, with 10 bases left between them. Germline CDR1 reads GTSNPN; CDR2 reads SVGIG (reference sequence). The CDR3 totals 12 residues. The CDR3 DNA is TGTGCCTGGATAGGTCAGGGAGATACGCAGTATTTT. This codes for CAWIGQGDTQYF.

The J gene is TRBJ1-1, the V gene TRBV10-3, with D hard to call. The CDR3 is made up of 13 amino acids. Deletions cut 3 bases from V and 4 bases from J, with 9 bases between. Germline assignment: CDR1 ENHRY and CDR2 SYGVKD. The CDR3 is CAISEEGSTEAFF. The CDR3 coding sequence is TGTGCCATCAGTGAAGAGGGTAGCACTGAAGCTTTCTTT.

This sequence joins TRBV27 and TRBJ1-2; 8 positions agree with TRBD1. J was trimmed by 4 bases and V by 7 bases; bases with no gene match: 5. CDR1 MNHEY and CDR2 SMNVEV come from the germline V gene (reference sequence). There are 13 residues in the CDR3. The CDR3 protein is CASTEGQGYGYTF. The CDR3 coding sequence is TGTGCCAGCACCGAAGGACAGGGCTATGGCTACACCTTC.

The J gene is TRBJ2-1, the V gene TRBV29-1; the D is unclear. This CDR3 comprises 15 residues. The V end lost 4 bases, the J end lost 8 bases, and 21 bases lay between the germline ends. CDR1 is SQVTM and CDR2 is ANQGSEA in the germline V gene. The CDR3 reads CSVVKVRGGLDEQFF. CDR3 DNA: TGCAGCGTTGTGAAAGTTCGTGGCGGCCTCGATGAGCAGTTCTTC.

The chain uses TRBV5-1 and TRBJ2-1; D might be TRBD1 (5 bases). Germline V CDR1 and CDR2: SGHRS, YFSETQ. The germline V and J ends were trimmed by 0 bases and 2 bases, with 12 bases remaining between them. CDR3 length: 16 amino acids. DNA of the CDR3: TGCGCCAGCAGCTTGGTAGGGGCGTCGGCCTACAATGAGCAGTTCTTC. It yields the protein CASSLVGASAYNEQFF.

V is TRBV19 and J is TRBJ2-3, with 7 positions matching TRBD1. With V trimmed by 3 bases and J by 0 bases, 3 bases remained unmatched. Germline lookup yields CDR1 LNHDA and CDR2 SQIVND (reference sequence). The CDR3 sequence is 15 residues long. CDR3 coding DNA: TGTGCCAGTAGTATTATGGGACAGAGCACAGATACGCAGTATTTT. Translated, it gives CASSIMGQSTDTQYF. Together with reference TRBV19 and TRBJ2-3, the CDR3 gives the full variable domain: DGGITQSPKYLFRKEGQNVTLSCEQNLNHDAMYWYRQDPGQGLRLIYYSQIVNDFQKGDIAEGYSVSREKKESFPLTVTSAQKNPTAFYLCASSIMGQSTDTQYFGPGTRLTVL.

This sequence joins TRBV5-4 and TRBJ2-5, with D possibly being TRBD2 (6 bases). The CDR3 totals 16 residues. Germline-derived CDR1 and CDR2 are SGHNT and YYREEE (reference sequence). V dropped 0 bases and J dropped 5 bases, with 17 bases sitting between them. The CDR3 reads CASSLGGRRAGETQYF. The CDR3 coding sequence is TGTGCCAGCAGCTTGGGGGGCCGGAGGGCTGGCGAGACCCAGTACTTC.

V gene TRBV28 combines with J gene TRBJ2-7, with D uncertain. V was clipped by 6 bases and J by 7 bases, with 13 bases between them. This CDR3 has 12 residues. Germline-derived CDR1 and CDR2 are MDHEN and SYDVKM. CDR3 bases: TGTGCCAGCAGCAACCGTATGCGGGAGCAGTACTTC. It is translated as CASSNRMREQYF.